This T cell receptor (beta chain) was observed in a study of T-cell reconstitution after alpha-beta-depleted transplantation in children. Whole-study results and caveats: A year post-transplant, T-cell counts and diversity derived mostly from newly produced T cells. Some patients' high day-60 TCRbeta diversity was traced to surviving recipient T cells and thymic progenitors. After transplant, at about two months, alpha-beta T cells were reportedly derived from several hundred expanded graft clones.

With respect to this clonotype: Its antigen is currently unknown.

Unique molecular identifiers were incorporated during preparation of the TCRbeta library. TCRdb itself ran the PCR reads through MiXCR, one entry per CDR3 protein. The sample carries 250,000 to 400,000 distinct CDR3 sequences, around 20% recorded once. After removal of 6 bases from V and 2 bases from J, the junction contained 7 bases not matched to a gene. The V gene's germline CDR1 is MDHEN and CDR2 SYDVKM. The CDR3 totals 16 residues. The sequence was obtained from a male patient younger than 18 who had a stem cell transplant for acute lymphoblastic leukemia, so the T cells may come from the graft donor. The source material was PBMCs, mostly from graft donor cells, sampled 180 days after TCRalphabeta/CD19-depleted stem cell transplant. J is TRBJ1-6 and V is TRBV28, with 7 bases lining up with TRBD1. For the CDR3, the DNA is TGTGCCAGCAGGCCACGGGACAGAGCCTATAATTCACCCCTCCACTTT. Translation: CASRPRDRAYNSPLHF.